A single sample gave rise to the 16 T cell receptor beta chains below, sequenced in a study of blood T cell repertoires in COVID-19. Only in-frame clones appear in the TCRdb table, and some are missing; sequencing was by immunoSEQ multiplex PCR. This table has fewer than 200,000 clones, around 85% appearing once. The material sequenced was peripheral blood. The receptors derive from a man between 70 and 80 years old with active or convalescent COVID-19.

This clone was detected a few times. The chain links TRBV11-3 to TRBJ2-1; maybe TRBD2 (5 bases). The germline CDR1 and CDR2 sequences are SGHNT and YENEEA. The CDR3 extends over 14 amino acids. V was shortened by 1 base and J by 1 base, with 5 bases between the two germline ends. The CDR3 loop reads CASSLGGSYNEQFF. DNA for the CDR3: TGTGCCAGCAGCTTAGGAGGGTCCTACAATGAGCAGTTCTTC.

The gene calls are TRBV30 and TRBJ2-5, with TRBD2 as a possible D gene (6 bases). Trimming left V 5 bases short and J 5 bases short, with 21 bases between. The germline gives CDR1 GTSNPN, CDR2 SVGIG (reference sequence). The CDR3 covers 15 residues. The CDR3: CAWDKEGRGGETQYF. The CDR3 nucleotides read TGTGCCTGGGATAAGGAGGGGCGCGGCGGGGAGACCCAGTACTTC.

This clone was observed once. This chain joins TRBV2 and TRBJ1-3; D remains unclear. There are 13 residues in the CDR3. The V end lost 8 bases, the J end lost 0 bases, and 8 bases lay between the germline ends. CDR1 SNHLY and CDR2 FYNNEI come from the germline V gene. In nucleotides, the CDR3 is TGTGCCAGCCGAACAAGCTCTGGAAACACCATATATTTT. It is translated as CASRTSSGNTIYF.

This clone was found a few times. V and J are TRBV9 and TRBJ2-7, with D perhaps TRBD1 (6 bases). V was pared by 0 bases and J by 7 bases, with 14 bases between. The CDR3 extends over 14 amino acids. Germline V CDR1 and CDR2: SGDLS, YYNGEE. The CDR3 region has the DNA TGTGCCAGCAGCGTAGTGTCAGGGGTAGGGGAGCAGTACTTC. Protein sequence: CASSVVSGVGEQYF.

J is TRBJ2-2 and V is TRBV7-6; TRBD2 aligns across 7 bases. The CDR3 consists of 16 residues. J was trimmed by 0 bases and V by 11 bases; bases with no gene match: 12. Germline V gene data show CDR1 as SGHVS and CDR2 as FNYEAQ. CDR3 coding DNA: TGTGCCGGCTCCTTTACTAGCGCCTCGAACACCGGGGAGCTGTTTTTT. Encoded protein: CAGSFTSASNTGELFF.

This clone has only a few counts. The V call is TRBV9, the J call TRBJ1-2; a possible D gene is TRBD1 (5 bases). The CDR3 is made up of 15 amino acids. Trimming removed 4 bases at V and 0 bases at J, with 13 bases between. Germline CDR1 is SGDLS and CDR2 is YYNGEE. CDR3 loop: CASSPPSGANYGYTF. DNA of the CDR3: TGTGCCAGCAGCCCCCCTTCGGGGGCTAACTATGGCTACACCTTC.

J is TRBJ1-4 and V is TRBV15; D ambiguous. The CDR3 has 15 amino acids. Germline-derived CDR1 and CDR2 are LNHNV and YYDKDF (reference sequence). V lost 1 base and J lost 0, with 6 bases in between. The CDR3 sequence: CATSRVRATNEKLFF. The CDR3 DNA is TGTGCCACCAGCAGAGTACGGGCAACTAATGAAAAACTGTTTTTT.

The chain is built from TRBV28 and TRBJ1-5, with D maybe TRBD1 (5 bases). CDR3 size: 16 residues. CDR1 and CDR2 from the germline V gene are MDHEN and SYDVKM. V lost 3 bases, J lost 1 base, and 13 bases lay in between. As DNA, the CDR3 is TGTGCCAGCAGTTTCCCCGGCAGGGCGAGCAATCAGCCCCAGCATTTT. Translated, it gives CASSFPGRASNQPQHF.

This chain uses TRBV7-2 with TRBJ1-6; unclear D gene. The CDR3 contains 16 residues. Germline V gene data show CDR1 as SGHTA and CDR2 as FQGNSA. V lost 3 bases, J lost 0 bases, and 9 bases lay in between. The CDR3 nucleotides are TGTGCCAGCAGCTTTAGTGCGAACTCCTATAATTCACCCCTCCACTTT. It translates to CASSFSANSYNSPLHF.

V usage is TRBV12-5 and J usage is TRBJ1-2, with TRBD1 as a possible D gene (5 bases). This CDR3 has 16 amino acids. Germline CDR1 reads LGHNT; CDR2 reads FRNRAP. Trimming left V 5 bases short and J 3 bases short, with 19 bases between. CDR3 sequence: CASGLWGRSSDYGYTF. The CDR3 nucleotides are TGTGCTAGTGGTCTTTGGGGCAGAAGCTCGGACTATGGCTACACCTTC. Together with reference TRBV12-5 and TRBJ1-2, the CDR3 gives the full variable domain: DARVTQTPRHKVTEMGQEVTMRCQPILGHNTVFWYRQTMMQGLELLAYFRNRAPLDDSGMPKDRFSAEMPDATLATLKIQPSEPRDSAVYFCASGLWGRSSDYGYTFGSGTRLTVV.

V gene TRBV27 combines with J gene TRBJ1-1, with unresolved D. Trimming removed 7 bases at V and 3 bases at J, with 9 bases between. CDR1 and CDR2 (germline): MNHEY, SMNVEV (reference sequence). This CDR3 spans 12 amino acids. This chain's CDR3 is CASTSRDTEAFF. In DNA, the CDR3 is TGTGCCAGCACTTCCCGGGACACTGAAGCTTTCTTT.

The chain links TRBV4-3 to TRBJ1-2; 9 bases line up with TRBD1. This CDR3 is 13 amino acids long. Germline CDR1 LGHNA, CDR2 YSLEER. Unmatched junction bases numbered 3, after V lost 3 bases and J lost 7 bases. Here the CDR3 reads CASSHQQGAGYTF. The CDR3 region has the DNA TGCGCCAGCAGCCACCAACAGGGGGCTGGCTACACCTTC.

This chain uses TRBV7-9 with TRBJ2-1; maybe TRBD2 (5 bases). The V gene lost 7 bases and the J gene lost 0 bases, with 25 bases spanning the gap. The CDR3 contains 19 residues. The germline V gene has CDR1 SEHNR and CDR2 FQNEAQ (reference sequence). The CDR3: CASTPMRVAPESSYNEQFF. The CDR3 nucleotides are TGTGCCAGCACCCCGATGAGAGTAGCGCCCGAGAGCTCCTACAATGAGCAGTTCTTC.

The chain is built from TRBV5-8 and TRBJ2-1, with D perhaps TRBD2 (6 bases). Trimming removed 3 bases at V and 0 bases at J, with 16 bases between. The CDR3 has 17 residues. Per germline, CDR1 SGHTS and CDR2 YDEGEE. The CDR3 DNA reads TGTGCCAGCAGCTGGGGGGAGGACTTTAACTCCTACAATGAGCAGTTCTTC. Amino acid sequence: CASSWGEDFNSYNEQFF.

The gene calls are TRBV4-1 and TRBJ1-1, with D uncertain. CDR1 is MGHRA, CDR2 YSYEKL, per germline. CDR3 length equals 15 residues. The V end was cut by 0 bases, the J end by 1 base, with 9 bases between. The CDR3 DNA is TGCGCCAGCAGCCAAGAGGCGGGCCGGAACACTGAAGCTTTCTTT. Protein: CASSQEAGRNTEAFF.

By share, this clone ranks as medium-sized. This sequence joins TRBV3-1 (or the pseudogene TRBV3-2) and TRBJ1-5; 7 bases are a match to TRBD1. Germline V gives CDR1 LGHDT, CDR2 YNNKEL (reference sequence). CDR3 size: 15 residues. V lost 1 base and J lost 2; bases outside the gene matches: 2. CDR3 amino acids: CASSQAGQGNQPQHF. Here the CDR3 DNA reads TGTGCCAGCAGCCAAGCCGGACAGGGCAATCAGCCCCAGCATTTT.